The 20 T cell receptor beta chains listed next were all sequenced from one sample in a study of shared clonotypes between healthy human individuals. Naive CD8 cells, CD45RO-negative and positively selected for CCR7, excluded terminally differentiated effector memory CD45RA+ cells. The method was immunoSEQ multiplex PCR; TCRdb's version includes in-frame clones alone and lacks a portion of them. This table holds about 1,800,000 clones, less than 95% found once. The sample taken for sequencing was naive CD8+ T cells sorted from blood. All receptors come from a man between 18 and 29 years old in good health.

This clone was observed a single time. The chain employs TRBV4-1 and TRBJ2-7, with D perhaps being TRBD1 or TRBD2 (5 bases each). Trimming cost V 3 bases and J 4 bases, with 19 bases left between them. This CDR3 is built from 16 residues. Germline V gene sequence: CDR1 MGHRA, CDR2 YSYEKL. The CDR3: CASSQTPGPGAYEQYF. The CDR3 DNA reads TGCGCCAGCAGCCAGACACCGGGCCCCGGGGCGTACGAGCAGTACTTC.

The chain joins TRBV27 to TRBJ2-7, with 9 bases identical to TRBD1. CDR1 and CDR2 (germline): MNHEY, SMNVEV (reference sequence). The CDR3 spans 15 residues. The V gene end was trimmed by 5 bases and the J gene end by 3 bases; junction bases not matched to a gene: 8. The CDR3: CASSVAGTGFYEQYF. The DNA of the CDR3 is TGTGCCAGCAGTGTGGCCGGGACAGGGTTCTACGAGCAGTACTTC.

The chain couples TRBV29-1 to TRBJ2-7, with 12 bases matching TRBD2. The CDR3 is 16 amino acids. Germline V gene data show CDR1 as SQVTM and CDR2 as ANQGSEA. J was trimmed by 4 bases and V by 1 base; bases with no gene match: 8. The CDR3 here is CSVEASTSGSVYEQYF. The DNA for the CDR3 is TGCAGCGTTGAAGCCTCGACTAGCGGGAGTGTATACGAGCAGTACTTC.

The rearrangement joins TRBV11-2 to TRBJ2-7, with a possible D match to TRBD2 (6 bases). The CDR3 spans 14 residues. V shed 6 bases and J shed 6 bases, with 18 bases lying between them. CDR1 and CDR2 (germline): SGHAT, FQNNGV. CDR3 coding DNA: TGTGCCAGCAGTCCATGGGGGGACTTCCCCGAGCAGTACTTC. Its protein product is CASSPWGDFPEQYF.

This chain uses TRBV9 with TRBJ2-3; the match to TRBD2 covers 7 bases. The CDR3 totals 15 residues. J gave up 1 base and V 4 bases, and 6 bases lay outside the gene matches. Germline V gene lookup returns CDR1 SGDLS and CDR2 YYNGEE. In nucleotides, the CDR3 is TGTGCCAGCAGCATTCTAGCGGCCCGCACAGATACGCAGTATTTT. As protein: CASSILAARTDTQYF.

There are a few counts of this clone. The J gene is TRBJ2-7, the V gene TRBV30; TRBD1 agrees at 7 bases. With V trimmed by 3 bases and J by 4 bases, 9 bases remained unmatched. Germline-derived CDR1 and CDR2 are GTSNPN and SVGIG (reference sequence). The CDR3 loop spans 14 amino acids. The CDR3: CAWSLPGQLYEQYF. The CDR3 nucleotides are TGTGCCTGGAGCCTTCCGGGACAGCTTTACGAGCAGTACTTC. Based on the CDR3 plus reference TRBV30 and TRBJ2-7, the full variable domain is SQTIHQWPATLVQPVGSPLSLECTVEGTSNPNLYWYRQAAGRGLQLLFYSVGIGQISSEVPQNLSASRPQDRQFILSSKKLLLSDSGFYLCAWSLPGQLYEQYFGPGTRLTVT.

Remarks on this clone: Other DNA variants within this sample encode the same CDR3. This chain connects TRBV27 to TRBJ2-1, with TRBD2 identical over 13 bases. Unmatched junction bases numbered 3, after V lost 5 bases and J lost 5 bases. Looked up from germline, CDR1 is MNHEY and CDR2 is SMNVEV (reference sequence). This CDR3 has 15 amino acids. DNA for the CDR3: TGTGCCAGCAGTACCGGGACTAGCGGGAACAATGAGCAGTTCTTC. Residues: CASSTGTSGNNEQFF.

The chain couples TRBV5-4 to TRBJ2-3, with D possibly TRBD2 on 5 matching bases. From germline, CDR1 is SGHNT and CDR2 YYREEE (reference sequence). V lost 4 bases and J 0 bases, leaving 12 bases between the germline ends. The CDR3 is 15 residues long. The CDR3 DNA is TGTGCCAGCAGCCTAGGACTTGATAGCACAGATACGCAGTATTTT. Protein sequence: CASSLGLDSTDTQYF. The whole variable domain, filled in from reference TRBV5-4 and TRBJ2-3, reads ETGVTQSPTHLIKTRGQQVTLRCSSQSGHNTVSWYQQALGQGPQFIFQYYREEENGRGNFPPRFSGLQFPNYSSELNVNALELDDSALYLCASSLGLDSTDTQYFGPGTRLTVL.

This chain uses TRBV2 with TRBJ2-7; 7 bases match TRBD1. Unmatched junction bases numbered 6, after V lost 4 bases and J lost 0 bases. This CDR3 has 15 amino acids. Germline loops: CDR1 SNHLY, CDR2 FYNNEI. CDR3 in amino acids: CASSVWAGGSYEQYF. The CDR3 DNA follows: TGTGCCAGCAGTGTCTGGGCAGGGGGCTCCTACGAGCAGTACTTC.

This clone was picked up one time. This sequence joins TRBV9 and TRBJ1-6; 8 nucleotides match TRBD1. V shed 4 bases, J shed 8 bases, and the junction held 8 bases outside the gene matches. This CDR3 is built from 15 residues. Germline V gives CDR1 SGDLS, CDR2 YYNGEE. This CDR3 is CASSPSGQVDSPLHF. CDR3 bases: TGTGCCAGCAGCCCGTCGGGACAGGTGGATTCACCCCTCCACTTT.

This clone was detected many times. This chain joins TRBV27 and TRBJ2-7; a possible D gene is TRBD2 (7 bases). The CDR3 covers 14 residues. Looked up from germline, CDR1 is MNHEY and CDR2 is SMNVEV (reference sequence). Trimming left V 3 bases short and J 3 bases short, with 12 bases between. The CDR3, as DNA: TGTGCCAGCAGTTTGCGGGGGCCAGTCTACGAGCAGTACTTC. Encoded protein: CASSLRGPVYEQYF.

The chain couples TRBV7-9 to TRBJ2-7; D not certain. The CDR3 is 14 residues long. V lost 3 bases to trimming and J lost 2 bases, with 11 bases between them. Germline assignment: CDR1 SEHNR and CDR2 FQNEAQ (reference sequence). This CDR3 is CASSFTQAAYEQYF. The CDR3 region has the DNA TGTGCCAGCAGCTTTACCCAGGCCGCCTACGAGCAGTACTTC.

CDR3 in DNA: TGTGCCAGCAGTCCACGACAGGGGGCCGGTATTGTGCGCTACACCTTC. It yields the protein CASSPRQGAGIVRYTF. This chain connects TRBV28 to TRBJ1-2; 10 bases agree with TRBD1. The germline gives CDR1 MDHEN, CDR2 SYDVKM. The CDR3 length is 16 residues. Germline trimming cut 5 bases from V and 9 bases from J; bases unmatched to any gene: 15.

V usage is TRBV9 and J usage is TRBJ1-5, with D maybe TRBD1 (5 bases). The CDR3 extends over 16 amino acids. The germline V gene has CDR1 SGDLS and CDR2 YYNGEE. V was shortened by 0 bases and J by 0 bases, with 10 bases between the two germline ends. In nucleotides, the CDR3 is TGTGCCAGCAGCGTAGGGGACCAGGGTAGCAATCAGCCCCAGCATTTT. Translating gives CASSVGDQGSNQPQHF.

Here the CDR3 reads CASSYSNGLEYF. The CDR3 DNA reads as TGTGCCAGCAGTTACTCGAATGGACTAGAGTACTTC. The V call is TRBV6-6, the J call TRBJ2-5; 7 bases are shared with TRBD2. The CDR3 runs to 12 residues. Germline V gene data show CDR1 as MNHNY and CDR2 as SVGAGI (reference sequence). The J segment lost 12 bases and the V segment lost 0 bases, leaving 4 bases of the junction unmatched.

Concerning this clone itself: This sample also contains other DNA sequences that code for the same CDR3. This sequence joins TRBV4-1 and TRBJ2-7, with D possibly being TRBD1 (6 bases). CDR3 length: 13 amino acids. The ends were cut back, 4 bases at V and 4 bases at J, with 11 bases in the middle. Germline V gives CDR1 MGHRA, CDR2 YSYEKL. The CDR3 protein is CASSPYQGYEQYF. Here the CDR3 DNA reads TGCGCCAGCAGCCCTTACCAGGGGTACGAGCAGTACTTC.

This rearrangement joins TRBV5-4 to TRBJ2-7; either TRBD1 or TRBD2 may supply D (6 bases each). The CDR3 runs to 14 residues. Trimming cost V 4 bases and J 0 bases, with 11 bases left between them. The germline V gene encodes CDR1 SGHNT and CDR2 YYREEE (reference sequence). CDR3 sequence: CASSTEGGSYEQYF. CDR3 sequence (DNA): TGTGCCAGCAGCACCGAGGGGGGCTCCTACGAGCAGTACTTC.

About this clone itself: At the DNA level, this CDR3 is encoded by other sequences in the same sample as well. The chain recombines TRBV2 with TRBJ2-7, with TRBD2 identical over 10 bases. Per germline, CDR1 SNHLY and CDR2 FYNNEI. This CDR3 spans 15 amino acids. The ends lost 3 bases at V and 2 bases at J; junction bases unmatched: 4. CDR3: CASSEGAGGPYEQYF. In DNA, the CDR3 is TGTGCCAGCAGTGAGGGAGCGGGGGGGCCCTACGAGCAGTACTTC.

The chain couples TRBV4-3 to TRBJ2-3; D ambiguous. The germline CDR1 and CDR2 sequences are LGHNA and YSLEER. The CDR3 has 15 residues. Trimming cost V 0 bases and J 6 bases, with 13 bases left between them. Written as DNA, the CDR3 is TGCGCCAGCAGCCAAGACAGGCTTAGGGCGGATACGCAGTATTTT. This encodes CASSQDRLRADTQYF.

This chain connects TRBV27 to TRBJ2-5; a weak D match, TRBD1 (5 bases). The V end lost 3 bases, the J end lost 1 base, and 9 bases lay between the germline ends. Looked up from germline, CDR1 is MNHEY and CDR2 is SMNVEV (reference sequence). This CDR3 region has 14 residues. CDR3 sequence (DNA): TGTGCCAGCAGTTTGAGACAGTTCCAAGAGACCCAGTACTTC. Its translation: CASSLRQFQETQYF.